This T cell receptor beta chain stems from a study of cytomegalovirus exposure and HLA in healthy donors. Study-level findings and limits: Earlier results showed most TCR beta V segments being productive about 87% or about 30% of the time.

This clone was counted between two and nine times. Antigen unknown. Germline values: CDR1 MNHNS, CDR2 SASEGT. CDR3 length: 13 residues. Trimming took 9 bases from V and 4 from J, leaving 15 bases between them. PCR primers comprised 60 Vbeta and 13 Jbeta primers. Data came from immunoSEQ multiplex PCR; TCRdb stores just in-frame clones and leaves some out. The data contain about 200,000 clones, approximately 86% of them singletons. This receptor was taken from a woman aged 30 to 39 in good health and CMV-seronegative. Input material: PBMCs. The genes are TRBV6-1 and TRBJ2-5; tentative D call: TRBD2 (6 bases). CDR3 in DNA: TGTGCCAGTCGGGGGTTCGGGTTAGAGACCCAGTACTTC. As protein: CASRGFGLETQYF.